This TCR beta chain was captured in a study of regulatory T cells in long-lasting Graves disease. Arm-PCR of CDR3 regions and iRepertoire HTBI primers were the basis on which TCR beta libraries were built. TCRdb passed the multiplex PCR reads through MiXCR, listing each CDR3 protein once. The table records under 250,000 distinct CDR3 sequences, roughly 21% of them present only once. This clonotype was seen repeatedly, ten times or more. Time point here: newly diagnosed GD, antithyroid drugs for less than 3 months. PBMC-extracted RNA yielded the TCR library. Patients hailed from an endocrinology department in Xi'an, China. This clonotype originated in a female donor with Graves disease. This sample comprised peripheral blood mononuclear cells (PBMCs), obtained at new diagnosis, from a patient treated with antithyroid drugs.

The CDR3, as DNA: TGTGCTAGTGGTTCCCCCGGCGGGAGGGCCTACAATGAGCAGTTCTTC. Residues: CASGSPGGRAYNEQFF. This chain joins TRBV12-5 and TRBJ2-1; 9 bases fit TRBD2. This CDR3 has 16 residues. After removal of 4 bases from V and 2 bases from J, the junction contained 6 bases not matched to a gene. Germline assignment: CDR1 LGHNT and CDR2 FRNRAP.